The text below deals with one TCR beta chain. Its antigen is unknown. Qualities for individual bases were not recorded, and no much larger clone is one base off. Sequenced on an Illumina HiSeq 1500. Using fastp at Q25 and MiXCR, TCRdb reprocessed the public reads and kept productive beta chains. When rows share a CDR3 protein, they turn into one entry using the most common DNA and genes. Present in this sample are about 770,000 distinct CDR3 sequences, 29% of which were seen just once. The top ten hold approximately 14% of the sample. The sample comes from a study of T cell repertoires in cytomegalovirus infection (dated by TCRdb to about 2019). With regard to the full study: Alongside well-studied HLA-B-restricted epitopes, the peptide stimulations were aimed at recently identified HLA-C-restricted CMV epitopes, whose presentation resists viral immunomodulation. Donor HLA type was relevant to the analysis, as public TCR beta signatures indicated carriage of CMV infection together with the matching HLA type.

The sample's treatment or condition, from its label and the paper: in vitro stimulation with specific CMV peptide epitopes to enrich CMV-specific T cells. Broad study findings and their caveats: In the ex vivo response, HLA-C-restricted CMV-specific TCR beta clonotypes were dominant, and in two of eight donors the single most frequent clonotype came from this HLA-C-restricted group. Cumulative frequency of public TCR beta family members discriminated carriers of CMV infection plus the relevant HLA type in this cohort and an independent 352-donor cohort.

Deletion took 6 bases off V and 1 base off J, with a span of 16 bases between the germline ends. The CDR3, cysteine through valine, is 15 amino acids long. The CDR3 DNA has 45 bases and is translated from base 1. CDR1 and CDR2 are read off the germline V gene (reference sequence) as MNHEY and SMNVEV. The chain joins TRBV27 to TRBJ2-7; the D gene is perhaps TRBD2, from 7 matching bases. The specimen was cultured CD8+ T cells from PBMCs, collected from culture after CMV antigen stimulation. The receptor was derived from a human donor in good health (CMV status not recorded). Some clones in this sample may be carry-over from other donors' samples. The CDR3 is CASSRLGRGSYEQYV. The base sequence is TGTGCCAGCAGCCGGCTTGGGAGGGGGTCCTACGAGCAGTACGTC.